The clone carrying this TCR beta chain was counted many times. V trimming: 2 bases; J trimming: 2 bases; junction bases outside the gene matches: 7. CDR1 LGHNA and CDR2 YNFKEQ come from the germline V gene. CDR3 length: 17 amino acids. A TCRbeta library incorporating unique molecular identifiers was prepared. Each CDR3 protein is one row after TCRdb ran MiXCR on the PCR reads. This sample has about 340,000 distinct CDR3 sequences, with approximately 10% found just once. This sample is part of a study of T-cell reconstitution after alpha-beta-depleted transplantation in children. The starting material was PBMCs from the stem cell graft donor, obtained from the stem cell graft. The chain recombines TRBV4-2 with TRBJ2-2; 8 bases are a match to TRBD2. The receptor comes from a human donor who donated a stem cell graft to a child with acute lymphoblastic leukemia. The CDR3 is CASSQPGTSGNTGELFF. DNA of the CDR3: TGTGCCAGCAGCCAACCCGGTACTAGCGGAAACACCGGGGAGCTGTTTTTT.